This paragraph covers one T cell receptor (beta chain) sequence. This clonotype was found many times. There is no known antigen for this receptor. Base quality data are lacking; no much larger clone is found one base away. The CDR3 spans 12 residues, from the cysteine through the phenylalanine. Only the CDR3 DNA stays, 36 bases, in frame from base 1. V is pared back by 5 bases and J by 2 bases, with 5 bases lying between the germline termini. As encoded in the germline V gene, CDR1 is SGHTA while CDR2 is FQGNSA. This sample is drawn from a study of T cells after yellow fever vaccination (dated by TCRdb to about 2019). Background on the whole study: The SMART-Seq v4 Ultra Low Input RNA kit was used to prepare libraries from fractions with low cell numbers. Two healthy male donors, one aged 18 to 30 and one aged 30 to 40 years, made up the cohort. To follow T-cell clones before and after both primary and booster YFV17D yellow fever vaccination, bulk TCR alpha and beta repertoires underwent longitudinal sequencing. Blood samples were taken at several timepoints before and after primary and secondary immunization, and bulk PBMC replicates and cell subsets were isolated. Paper-wide results and their limitations: Only two donors were included in the study, so the extent to which the findings can be generalized is limited. FACS-sorted repertoires could contain abundant contaminating clonotypes from the bulk population, so computational filtering was required. A small share of clonotypes occurred in both CD4 and CD8 compartments, likely arising from convergent recombination. Most clones expanded after primary vaccination (almost 97% of CD4 and roughly 90% of CD8) were re-detected after the booster, suggesting that broad memory maintenance occurred. Compared with the primary T-cell response, the secondary T-cell response was faster but weaker, reaching its peak on day 5 rather than on day 15.

The treatment or condition label here, explained by the study, means: live attenuated yellow fever vaccine strain. At every blood-draw timepoint, two biological replicates of bulk PBMCs were collected. PBMCs were isolated from peripheral blood using a standard Ficoll-Paque protocol. TriZol was used to extract RNA from bulk PBMCs, CD4 and CD8 fractions, and dextramer-positive and dextramer-negative fractions. The instrument was an Illumina NovaSeq 6000. TCR cDNA was synthesized by 5'RACE template switching, through which a universal primer site and unique molecular identifiers were introduced. Priming for cDNA synthesis came from both the TCR alpha and TCR beta constant segments. Library amplification used two PCR steps, and the second PCR step added sample barcodes and sequencing adapters. Libraries were sequenced on Illumina HiSeq 2500 (2x100 bp) or NovaSeq (2x150 bp). Processing in the source paper ran as follows. MIGEC was used to demultiplex reads and collapse the reads into UMI consensus sequences, and MiXCR was used for V(D)J alignment. Clonotypes responding to the vaccine were identified with edgeR on replicate PBMC samples, with the criteria of FDR below 0.01 and a log2 fold change above 5 up to day 15. Each bulk clonotype was labeled CD4 or CD8 based on which sequenced repertoire, CD4 or CD8, contained the clonotype at higher abundance. In TCRdb, the public reads were trimmed at Q25 with fastp and aligned with MiXCR, with productive beta chains retained. Each CDR3 protein gets just one entry, which takes the most common genes and DNA from the rows behind it. TCRdb's processing, not the authors', yielded these V and J calls. This sample lists approximately 240,000 distinct CDR3 sequences; approximately 3.6% were detected once. In total, the top ten clones hold about 20% of the sample.

The sequenced sample was PBMCs, obtained 15 days after the yellow fever booster vaccination. The chain is encoded by TRBV7-2 joined to TRBJ2-3, with no confident D gene call. The clonotype originates from a man aged 18 to 29 who received the YFV17D yellow fever vaccine. The CDR3 protein is CASSPTTDTQYF. The DNA reads TGTGCCAGCAGCCCTACCACAGATACGCAGTATTTT.